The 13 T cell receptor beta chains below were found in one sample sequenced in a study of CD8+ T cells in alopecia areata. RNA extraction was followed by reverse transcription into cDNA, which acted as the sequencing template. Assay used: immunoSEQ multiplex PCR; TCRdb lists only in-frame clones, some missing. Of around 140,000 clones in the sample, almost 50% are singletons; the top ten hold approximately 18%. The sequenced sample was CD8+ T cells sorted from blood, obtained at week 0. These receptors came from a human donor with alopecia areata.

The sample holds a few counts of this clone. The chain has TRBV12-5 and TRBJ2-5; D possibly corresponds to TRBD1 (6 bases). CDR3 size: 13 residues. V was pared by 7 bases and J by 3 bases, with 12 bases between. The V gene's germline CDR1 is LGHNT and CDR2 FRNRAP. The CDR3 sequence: CASAERDKETQYF. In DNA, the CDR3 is TGTGCTAGTGCCGAGAGGGACAAAGAGACCCAGTACTTC. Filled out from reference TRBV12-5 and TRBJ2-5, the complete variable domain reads DARVTQTPRHKVTEMGQEVTMRCQPILGHNTVFWYRQTMMQGLELLAYFRNRAPLDDSGMPKDRFSAEMPDATLATLKIQPSEPRDSAVYFCASAERDKETQYFGPGTRLLVL.

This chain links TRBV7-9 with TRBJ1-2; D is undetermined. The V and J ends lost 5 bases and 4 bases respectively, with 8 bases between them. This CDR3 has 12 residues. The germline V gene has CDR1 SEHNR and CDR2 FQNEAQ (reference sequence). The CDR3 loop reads CASSASSYGYTF. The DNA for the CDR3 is TGTGCCAGCAGCGCCAGCAGCTATGGCTACACCTTC. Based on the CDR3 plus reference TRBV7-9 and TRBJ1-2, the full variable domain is DTGVSQNPRHKITKRGQNVTFRCDPISEHNRLYWYRQTLGQGPEFLTYFQNEAQLEKSRLLSDRFSAERPKGSFSTLEIQRTEQGDSAMYLCASSASSYGYTFGSGTRLTVV.

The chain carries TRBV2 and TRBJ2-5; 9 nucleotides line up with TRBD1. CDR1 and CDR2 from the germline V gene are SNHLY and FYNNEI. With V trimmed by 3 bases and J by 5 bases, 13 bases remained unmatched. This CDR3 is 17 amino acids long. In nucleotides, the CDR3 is TGTGCCAGCAGTGAGTCTGGGACAGGGACTTCGGGGGAGACCCAGTACTTC. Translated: CASSESGTGTSGETQYF.

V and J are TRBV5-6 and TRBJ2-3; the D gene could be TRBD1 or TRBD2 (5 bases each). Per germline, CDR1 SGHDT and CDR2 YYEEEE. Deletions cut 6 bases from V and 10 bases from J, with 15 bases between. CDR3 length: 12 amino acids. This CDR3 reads CASNQMGTAQYF. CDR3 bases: TGTGCCAGCAATCAAATGGGGACCGCGCAGTATTTT.

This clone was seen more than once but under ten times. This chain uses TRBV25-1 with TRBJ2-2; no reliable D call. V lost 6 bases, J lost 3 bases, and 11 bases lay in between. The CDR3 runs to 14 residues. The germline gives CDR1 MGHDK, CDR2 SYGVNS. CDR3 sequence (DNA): TGTGCCAGCAGCCCAACAACAGACACCGGGGAGCTGTTTTTT. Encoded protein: CASSPTTDTGELFF.

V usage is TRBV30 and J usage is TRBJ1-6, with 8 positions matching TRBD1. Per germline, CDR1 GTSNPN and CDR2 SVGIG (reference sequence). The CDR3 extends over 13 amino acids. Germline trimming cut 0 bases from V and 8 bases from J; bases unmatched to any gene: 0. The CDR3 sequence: CAWSVQGDSPLHF. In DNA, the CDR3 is TGTGCCTGGAGTGTACAGGGGGATTCACCCCTCCACTTT.

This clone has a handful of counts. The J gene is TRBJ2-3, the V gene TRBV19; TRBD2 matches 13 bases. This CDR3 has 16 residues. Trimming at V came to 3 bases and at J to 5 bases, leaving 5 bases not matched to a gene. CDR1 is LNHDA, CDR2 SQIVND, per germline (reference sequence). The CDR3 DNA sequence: TGTGCCAGTAGTATCTGGACTAGCGGGGGCGAAGATACGCAGTATTTT. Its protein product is CASSIWTSGGEDTQYF.

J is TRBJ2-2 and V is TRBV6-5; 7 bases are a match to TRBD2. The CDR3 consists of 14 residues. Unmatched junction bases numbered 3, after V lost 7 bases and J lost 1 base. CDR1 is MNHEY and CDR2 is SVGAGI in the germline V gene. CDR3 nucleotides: TGTGCCAGCATCGGCGGGGGGAACACCGGGGAGCTGTTTTTT. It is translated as CASIGGGNTGELFF.

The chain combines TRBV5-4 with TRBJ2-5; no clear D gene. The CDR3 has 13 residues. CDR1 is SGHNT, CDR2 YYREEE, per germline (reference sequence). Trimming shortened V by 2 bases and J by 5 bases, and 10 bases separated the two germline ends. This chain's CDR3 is CASSLTVGETQYF. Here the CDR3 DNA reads TGTGCCAGCAGCTTAACAGTGGGCGAGACCCAGTACTTC.

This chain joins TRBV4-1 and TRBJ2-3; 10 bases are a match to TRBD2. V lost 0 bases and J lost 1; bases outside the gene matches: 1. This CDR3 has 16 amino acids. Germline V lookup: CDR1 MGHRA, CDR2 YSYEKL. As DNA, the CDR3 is TGCGCCAGCAGCCAAGATACTAGCGGGGGCACAGATACGCAGTATTTT. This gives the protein CASSQDTSGGTDTQYF.

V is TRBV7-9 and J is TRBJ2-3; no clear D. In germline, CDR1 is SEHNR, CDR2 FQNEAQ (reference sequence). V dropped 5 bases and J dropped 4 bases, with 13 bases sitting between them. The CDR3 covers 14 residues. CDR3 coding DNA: TGTGCCAGCAGCGTGTCGACCTCGGCAGATACGCAGTATTTT. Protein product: CASSVSTSADTQYF.

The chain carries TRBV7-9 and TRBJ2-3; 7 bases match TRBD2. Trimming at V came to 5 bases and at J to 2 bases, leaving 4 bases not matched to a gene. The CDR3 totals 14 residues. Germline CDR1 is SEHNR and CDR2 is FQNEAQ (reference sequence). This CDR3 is CASSPSGYTDTQYF. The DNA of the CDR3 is TGTGCCAGCAGCCCTAGCGGATACACAGATACGCAGTATTTT. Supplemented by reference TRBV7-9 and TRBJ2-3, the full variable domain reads DTGVSQNPRHKITKRGQNVTFRCDPISEHNRLYWYRQTLGQGPEFLTYFQNEAQLEKSRLLSDRFSAERPKGSFSTLEIQRTEQGDSAMYLCASSPSGYTDTQYFGPGTRLTVL.

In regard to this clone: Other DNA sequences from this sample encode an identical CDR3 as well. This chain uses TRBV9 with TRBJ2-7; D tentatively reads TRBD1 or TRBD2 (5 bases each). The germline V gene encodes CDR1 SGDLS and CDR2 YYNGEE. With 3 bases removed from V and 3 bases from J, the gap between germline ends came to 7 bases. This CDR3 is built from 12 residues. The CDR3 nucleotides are TGTGCCAGCAGCGGGGGGAGCTACGAGCAGTACTTC. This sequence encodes CASSGGSYEQYF.